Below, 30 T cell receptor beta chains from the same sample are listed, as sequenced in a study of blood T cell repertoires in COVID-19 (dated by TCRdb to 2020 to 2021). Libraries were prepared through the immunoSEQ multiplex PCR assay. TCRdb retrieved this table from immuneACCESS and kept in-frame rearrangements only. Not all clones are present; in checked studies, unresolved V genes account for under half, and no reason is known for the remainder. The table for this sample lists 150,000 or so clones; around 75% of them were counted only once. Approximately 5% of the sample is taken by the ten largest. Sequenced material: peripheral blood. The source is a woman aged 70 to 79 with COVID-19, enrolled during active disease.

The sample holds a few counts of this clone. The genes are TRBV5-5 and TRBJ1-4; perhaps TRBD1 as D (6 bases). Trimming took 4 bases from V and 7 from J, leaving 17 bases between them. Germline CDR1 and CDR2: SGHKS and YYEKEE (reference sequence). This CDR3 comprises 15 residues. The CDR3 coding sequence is TGTGCCAGCAGCCCTGTGGGGGCGTCGAGTGAAAAACTGTTTTTT. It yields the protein CASSPVGASSEKLFF.

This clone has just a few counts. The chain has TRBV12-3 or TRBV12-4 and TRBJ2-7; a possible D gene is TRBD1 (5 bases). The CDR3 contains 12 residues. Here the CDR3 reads CADSRPFYEQYF. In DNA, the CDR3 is TGTGCTGACAGTCGCCCTTTCTACGAGCAGTACTTC.

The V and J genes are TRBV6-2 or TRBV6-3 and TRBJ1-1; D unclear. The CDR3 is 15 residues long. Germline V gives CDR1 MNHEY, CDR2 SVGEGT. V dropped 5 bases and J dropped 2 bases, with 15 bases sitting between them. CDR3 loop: CASSRPSSGNTEAFF. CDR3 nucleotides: TGTGCCAGCAGTCGACCCTCGTCGGGAAACACTGAAGCTTTCTTT.

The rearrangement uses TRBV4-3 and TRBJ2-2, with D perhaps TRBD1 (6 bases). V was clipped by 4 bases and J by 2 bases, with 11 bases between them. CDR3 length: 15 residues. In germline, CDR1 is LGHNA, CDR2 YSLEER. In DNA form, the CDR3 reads TGCGCCAGCAGCCGGGGGACACATAACACCGGGGAGCTGTTTTTT. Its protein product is CASSRGTHNTGELFF.

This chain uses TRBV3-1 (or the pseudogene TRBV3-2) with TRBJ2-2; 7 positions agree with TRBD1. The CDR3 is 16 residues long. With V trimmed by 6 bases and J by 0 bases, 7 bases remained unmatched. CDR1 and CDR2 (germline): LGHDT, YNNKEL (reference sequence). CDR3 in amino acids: CASRTQGPANTGELFF. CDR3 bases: TGTGCCAGCAGGACACAGGGGCCCGCGAACACCGGGGAGCTGTTTTTT.

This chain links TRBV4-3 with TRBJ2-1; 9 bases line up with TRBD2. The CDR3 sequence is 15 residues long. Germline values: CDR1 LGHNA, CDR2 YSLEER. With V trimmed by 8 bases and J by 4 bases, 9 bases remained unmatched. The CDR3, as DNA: TGCGCCAGCCCCCTCCCTAGCGGGGATTACAATGAGCAGTTCTTC. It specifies CASPLPSGDYNEQFF.

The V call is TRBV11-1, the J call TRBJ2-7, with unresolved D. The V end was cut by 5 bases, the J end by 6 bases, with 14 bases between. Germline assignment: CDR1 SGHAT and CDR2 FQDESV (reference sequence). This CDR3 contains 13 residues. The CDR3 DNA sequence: TGTGCCAGCAGCCCAGTATCTTGGAGCGAGCAGTACTTC. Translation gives CASSPVSWSEQYF.

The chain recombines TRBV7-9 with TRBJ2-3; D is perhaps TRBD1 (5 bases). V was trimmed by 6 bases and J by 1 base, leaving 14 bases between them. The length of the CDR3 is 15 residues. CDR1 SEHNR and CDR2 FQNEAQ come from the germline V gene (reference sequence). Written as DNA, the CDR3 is TGTGCCAGCAGGGCCAGGGTAGAGGGCACAGATACGCAGTATTTT. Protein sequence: CASRARVEGTDTQYF.

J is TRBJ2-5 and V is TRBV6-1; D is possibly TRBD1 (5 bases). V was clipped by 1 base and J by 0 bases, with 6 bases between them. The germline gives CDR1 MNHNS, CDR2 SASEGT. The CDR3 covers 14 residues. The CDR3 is CASSEGQNQETQYF. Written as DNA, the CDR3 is TGTGCCAGCAGTGAAGGACAGAACCAAGAGACCCAGTACTTC.

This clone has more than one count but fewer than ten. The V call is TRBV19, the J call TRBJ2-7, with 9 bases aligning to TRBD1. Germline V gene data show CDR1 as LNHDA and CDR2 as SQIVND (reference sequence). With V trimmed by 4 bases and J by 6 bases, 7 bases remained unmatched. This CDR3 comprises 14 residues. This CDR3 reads CASSTGTGFGEQYF. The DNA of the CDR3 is TGTGCCAGTAGTACCGGGACAGGGTTCGGCGAGCAGTACTTC.

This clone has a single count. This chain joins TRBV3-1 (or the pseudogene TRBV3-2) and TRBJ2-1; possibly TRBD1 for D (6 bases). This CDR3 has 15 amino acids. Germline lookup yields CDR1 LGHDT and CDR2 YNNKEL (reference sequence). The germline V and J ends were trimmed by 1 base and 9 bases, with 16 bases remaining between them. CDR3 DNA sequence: TGTGCCAGCAGCCAAGTCGCAGGGGTGGGTGGTGAGCAGTTCTTC. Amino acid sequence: CASSQVAGVGGEQFF.

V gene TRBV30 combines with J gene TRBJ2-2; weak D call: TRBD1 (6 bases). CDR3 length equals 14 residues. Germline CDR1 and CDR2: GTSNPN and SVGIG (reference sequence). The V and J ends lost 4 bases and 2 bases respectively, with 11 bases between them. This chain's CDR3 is CAWKKQGNTGELFF. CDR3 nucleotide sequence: TGTGCCTGGAAAAAACAGGGAAACACCGGGGAGCTGTTTTTT.

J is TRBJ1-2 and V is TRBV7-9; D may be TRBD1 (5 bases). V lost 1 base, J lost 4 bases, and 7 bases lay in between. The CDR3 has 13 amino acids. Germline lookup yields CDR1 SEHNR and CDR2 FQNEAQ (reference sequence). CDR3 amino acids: CASSLVDSYGYTF. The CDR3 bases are TGTGCCAGCAGCTTAGTCGACAGCTATGGCTACACCTTC.

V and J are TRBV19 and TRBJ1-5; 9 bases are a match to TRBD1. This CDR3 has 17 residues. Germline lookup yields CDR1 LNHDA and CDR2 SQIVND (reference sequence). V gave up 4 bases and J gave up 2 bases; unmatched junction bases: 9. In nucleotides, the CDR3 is TGTGCCAGTAGTACCGTTATACAGGGGGCAGGCAATCAGCCCCAGCATTTT. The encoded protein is CASSTVIQGAGNQPQHF.

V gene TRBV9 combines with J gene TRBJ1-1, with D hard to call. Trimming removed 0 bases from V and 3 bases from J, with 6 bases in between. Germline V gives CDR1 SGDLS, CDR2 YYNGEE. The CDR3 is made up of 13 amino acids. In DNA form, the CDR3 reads TGTGCCAGCAGCGTAGCCGGGGACACTGAAGCTTTCTTT. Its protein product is CASSVAGDTEAFF.

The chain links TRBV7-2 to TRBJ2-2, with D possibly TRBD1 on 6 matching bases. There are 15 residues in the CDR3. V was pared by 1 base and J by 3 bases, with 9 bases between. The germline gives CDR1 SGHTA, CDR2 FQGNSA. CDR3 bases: TGTGCCAGCAGCTTAGGGCAGGGGTACACCGGGGAGCTGTTTTTT. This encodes CASSLGQGYTGELFF.

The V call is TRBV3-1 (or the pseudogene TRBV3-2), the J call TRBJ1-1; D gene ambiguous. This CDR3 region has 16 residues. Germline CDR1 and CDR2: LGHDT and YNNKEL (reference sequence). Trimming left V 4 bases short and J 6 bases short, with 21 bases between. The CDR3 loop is CASSPPRVRKVAEAFF. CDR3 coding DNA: TGTGCCAGCAGCCCCCCGAGGGTCAGGAAGGTAGCTGAAGCTTTCTTT.

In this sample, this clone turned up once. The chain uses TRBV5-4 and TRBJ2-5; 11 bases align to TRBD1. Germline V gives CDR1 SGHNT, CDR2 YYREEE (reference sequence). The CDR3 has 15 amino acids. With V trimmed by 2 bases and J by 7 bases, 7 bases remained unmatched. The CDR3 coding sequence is TGTGCCAGCAGCTTTTCCCGGGACAGGGGGTGGACCCAGTACTTC. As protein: CASSFSRDRGWTQYF. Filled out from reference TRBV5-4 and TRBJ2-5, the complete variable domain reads ETGVTQSPTHLIKTRGQQVTLRCSSQSGHNTVSWYQQALGQGPQFIFQYYREEENGRGNFPPRFSGLQFPNYSSELNVNALELDDSALYLCASSFSRDRGWTQYFGPGTRLLVL.

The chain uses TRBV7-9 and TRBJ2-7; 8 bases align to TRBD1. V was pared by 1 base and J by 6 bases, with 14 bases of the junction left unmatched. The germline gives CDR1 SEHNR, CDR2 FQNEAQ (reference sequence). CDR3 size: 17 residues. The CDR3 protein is CASSLESRQGAFSEQYF. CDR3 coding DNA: TGTGCCAGCAGCTTAGAGTCGAGGCAGGGGGCCTTCAGCGAGCAGTACTTC.

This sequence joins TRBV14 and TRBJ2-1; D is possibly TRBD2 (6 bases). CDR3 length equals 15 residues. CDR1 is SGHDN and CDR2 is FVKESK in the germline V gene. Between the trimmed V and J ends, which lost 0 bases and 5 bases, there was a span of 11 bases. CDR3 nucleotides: TGTGCCAGCAGCCAAGACTGGGGGGTGAACAATGAGCAGTTCTTC. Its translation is CASSQDWGVNNEQFF.

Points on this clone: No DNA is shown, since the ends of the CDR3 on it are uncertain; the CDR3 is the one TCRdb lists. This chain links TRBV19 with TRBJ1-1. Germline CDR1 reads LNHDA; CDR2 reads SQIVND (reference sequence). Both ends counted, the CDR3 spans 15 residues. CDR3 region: CASSFGAGIAPEAFF.

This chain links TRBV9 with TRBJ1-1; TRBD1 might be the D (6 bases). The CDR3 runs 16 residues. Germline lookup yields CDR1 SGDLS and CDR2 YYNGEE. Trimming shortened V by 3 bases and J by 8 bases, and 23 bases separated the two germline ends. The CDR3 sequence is CASSAFADSRVAEAFF. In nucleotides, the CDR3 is TGTGCCAGCAGCGCCTTCGCGGACAGCCGAGTTGCGGAAGCTTTCTTT. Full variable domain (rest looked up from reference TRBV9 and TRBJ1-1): DSGVTQTPKHLITATGQRVTLRCSPRSGDLSVYWYQQSLDQGLQFLIQYYNGEERAKGNILERFSAQQFPDLHSELNLSSLELGDSALYFCASSAFADSRVAEAFFGQGTRLTVV.

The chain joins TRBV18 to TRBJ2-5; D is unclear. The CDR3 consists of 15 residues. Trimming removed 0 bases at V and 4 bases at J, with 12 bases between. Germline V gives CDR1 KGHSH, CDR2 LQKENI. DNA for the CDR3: TGTGCCAGCTCACCACCGAGAGAATCGTCAGAGACCCAGTACTTC. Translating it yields CASSPPRESSETQYF.

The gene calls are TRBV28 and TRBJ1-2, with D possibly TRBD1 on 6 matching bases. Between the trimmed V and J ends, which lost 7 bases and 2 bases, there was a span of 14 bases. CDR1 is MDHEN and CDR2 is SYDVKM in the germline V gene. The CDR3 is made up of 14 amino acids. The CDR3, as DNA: TGTGCCAGCAAGCTTAAACAGGGAAACTATGGCTACACCTTC. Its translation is CASKLKQGNYGYTF.

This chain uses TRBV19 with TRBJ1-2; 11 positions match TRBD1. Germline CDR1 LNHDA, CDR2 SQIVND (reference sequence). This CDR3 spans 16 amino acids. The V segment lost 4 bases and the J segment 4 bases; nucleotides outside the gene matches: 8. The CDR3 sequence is CASSTPGQGGFYGYTF. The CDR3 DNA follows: TGTGCCAGTAGTACTCCGGGACAGGGGGGATTCTATGGCTACACCTTC.

This chain's CDR3 is CASSVSGYEQYF. The CDR3 DNA sequence: TGTGCCAGTAGTGTGAGCGGCTACGAGCAGTACTTC. The chain employs TRBV19 and TRBJ2-7, with TRBD2 as a possible D gene (5 bases). Germline V CDR1 and CDR2: LNHDA, SQIVND (reference sequence). The CDR3 contains 12 residues. Trimming stripped 5 bases from V and 3 bases from J, with 8 bases between.

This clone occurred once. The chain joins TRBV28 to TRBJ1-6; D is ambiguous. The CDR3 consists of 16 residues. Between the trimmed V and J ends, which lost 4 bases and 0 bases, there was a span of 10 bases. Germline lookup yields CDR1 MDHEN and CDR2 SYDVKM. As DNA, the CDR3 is TGTGCCAGCAGTTCCTTCCTAAGCTCCTATAATTCACCCCTCCACTTT. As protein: CASSSFLSSYNSPLHF.

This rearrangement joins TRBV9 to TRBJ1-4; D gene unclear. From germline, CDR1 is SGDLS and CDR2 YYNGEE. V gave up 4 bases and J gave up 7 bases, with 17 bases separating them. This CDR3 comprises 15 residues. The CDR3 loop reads CASSPSLDTPEKLFF. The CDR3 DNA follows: TGTGCCAGCAGCCCCAGCCTCGACACCCCTGAAAAACTGTTTTTT.

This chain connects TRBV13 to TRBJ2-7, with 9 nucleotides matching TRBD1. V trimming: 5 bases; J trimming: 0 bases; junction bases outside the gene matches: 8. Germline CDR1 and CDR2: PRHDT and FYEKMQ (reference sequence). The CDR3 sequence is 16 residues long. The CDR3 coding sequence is TGTGCCAGCAGCAGAGTCGGGGGACAGGGCTCCTACGAGCAGTACTTC. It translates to CASSRVGGQGSYEQYF.

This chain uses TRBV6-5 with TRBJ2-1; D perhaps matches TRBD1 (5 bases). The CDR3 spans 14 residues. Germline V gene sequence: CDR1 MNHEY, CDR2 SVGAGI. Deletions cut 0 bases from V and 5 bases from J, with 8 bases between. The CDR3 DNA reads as TGTGCCAGCAGTTACTCGGGCAGGGACAATGAGCAGTTCTTC. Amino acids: CASSYSGRDNEQFF.